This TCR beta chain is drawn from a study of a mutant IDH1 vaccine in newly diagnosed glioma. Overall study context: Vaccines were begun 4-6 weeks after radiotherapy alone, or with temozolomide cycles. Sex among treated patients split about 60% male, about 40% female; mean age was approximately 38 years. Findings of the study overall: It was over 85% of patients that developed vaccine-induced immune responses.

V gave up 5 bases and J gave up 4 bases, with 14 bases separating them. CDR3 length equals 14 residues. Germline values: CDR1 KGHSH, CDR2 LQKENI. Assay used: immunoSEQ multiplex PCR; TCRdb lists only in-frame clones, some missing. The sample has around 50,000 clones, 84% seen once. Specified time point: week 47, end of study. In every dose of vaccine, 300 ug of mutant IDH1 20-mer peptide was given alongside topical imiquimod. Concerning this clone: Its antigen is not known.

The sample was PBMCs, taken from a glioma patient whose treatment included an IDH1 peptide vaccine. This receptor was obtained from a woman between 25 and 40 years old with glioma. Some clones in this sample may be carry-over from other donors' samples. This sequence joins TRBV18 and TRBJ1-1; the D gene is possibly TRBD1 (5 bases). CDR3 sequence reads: CASSSQGIGTEAFF. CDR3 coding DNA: TGTGCCAGCTCATCCCAGGGTATTGGCACTGAAGCTTTCTTT.